What follows are 25 T cell receptor beta chains derived from one specimen sequenced in a study of T cells in Graves' hyperthyroidism and ophthalmopathy. RNA transcripts served as the template for amplifying TCR beta CDR3 regions. The TCR CDR3 first-round RT-PCR relied on the HTBI primer set. TCRdb recomputed calls from the multiplex PCR reads with MiXCR, one row per CDR3 protein. In the table there are approximately 400,000 distinct CDR3 sequences, about 14% of which are singletons. The sample was blood. All receptors derive from a woman aged 30 to 39 with Graves' ophthalmopathy.

This clonotype was observed a few times. A read error may explain this, as a much larger clone is one base away. J is TRBJ1-1 and V is TRBV20-1; D not resolved. CDR1 is DFQATT, CDR2 SNEGSKA, per germline (reference sequence). The CDR3 has 13 amino acids. V was pared by 0 bases and J by 4 bases, with 9 bases between. The CDR3, as DNA: TGCAGTGCTAGAGATCTCGTACGCACTGAAGCTTTCTTT. This sequence encodes CSARDLVRTEAFF.

This clonotype appeared a few times. V gene TRBV6-4 combines with J gene TRBJ2-7, with D unclear. The CDR3 spans 11 residues. Germline lookup yields CDR1 MRHNA and CDR2 SNTAGT. Trimming cost V 9 bases and J 1 base, with 7 bases left between them. This CDR3 reads CASTTSYEQYF. The DNA of the CDR3 is TGTGCCAGTACTACATCCTACGAGCAGTACTTC.

In this sample, this clonotype turned up many times. The gene calls are TRBV12-3 or TRBV12-4 and TRBJ2-3; maybe TRBD2 (6 bases). Trimming pared 6 bases from V and 6 bases from J, leaving 16 bases between. This CDR3 spans 14 amino acids. The CDR3 sequence is CASSRGLLRDTQYF. The DNA of the CDR3 is TGTGCCAGCAGCCGGGGACTTCTCCGGGATACGCAGTATTTT.

For this clonotype: A much more abundant neighbour one base away suggests this may be a read error. This chain uses TRBV10-1 with TRBJ2-7; D gene uncertain. CDR1 and CDR2 from the germline V gene are WNHNN and SYGVQD (reference sequence). CDR3 length: 15 amino acids. The V and J ends lost 4 bases and 3 bases respectively, with 16 bases between them. Here the CDR3 DNA reads TGCGCCAGCAGTGTGACCGCAGGTCCGATCTACGAGCAGTACTTC. This codes for CASSVTAGPIYEQYF.

This clonotype was seen repeatedly, ten times or more. The V gene is TRBV20-1, the J gene TRBJ1-2, with 7 bases lining up with TRBD1. The V gene's germline CDR1 is DFQATT and CDR2 SNEGSKA (reference sequence). This CDR3 is 13 amino acids long. V trimming: 0 bases; J trimming: 6 bases; junction bases outside the gene matches: 4. CDR3 DNA sequence: TGCAGTGCTAGAGAGGTAGGGACAGATGGCTACACCTTC. The encoded protein is CSAREVGTDGYTF.

This clonotype was recorded many times. The rearrangement uses TRBV11-2 and TRBJ2-7; TRBD2 might be the D (5 bases). V was clipped by 4 bases and J by 3 bases, with 10 bases between them. The CDR3 spans 13 residues. The V gene's germline CDR1 is SGHAT and CDR2 FQNNGV. CDR3 nucleotide sequence: TGTGCCAGCAGCTCAGAGGGTATCTACGAGCAGTACTTC. Translating gives CASSSEGIYEQYF.

The chain couples TRBV5-1 to TRBJ1-4, with D possibly matching TRBD1 (5 bases). From germline, CDR1 is SGHRS and CDR2 YFSETQ. This CDR3 comprises 15 residues. V lost 2 bases and J lost 1, with 9 bases in between. CDR3 protein: CASSFHRLTNEKLFF. In DNA, the CDR3 is TGCGCCAGCAGCTTCCACAGGTTAACTAATGAAAAACTGTTTTTT. Full variable domain (outside the CDR3, taken from reference TRBV5-1 and TRBJ1-4): KAGVTQTPRYLIKTRGQQVTLSCSPISGHRSVSWYQQTPGQGLQFLFEYFSETQRNKGNFPGRFSGRQFSNSRSEMNVSTLELGDSALYLCASSFHRLTNEKLFFGSGTQLSVL.

This clonotype has at least ten counts. The chain has TRBV28 and TRBJ1-6, with TRBD1 matching over 10 bases. Germline CDR1 MDHEN, CDR2 SYDVKM. The CDR3 is 16 residues long. J was trimmed by 10 bases and V by 5 bases; bases with no gene match: 11. CDR3: CASSNPRDRGRSPLHF. The CDR3 nucleotides read TGTGCCAGCAGTAACCCCCGGGACAGGGGTCGATCACCCCTCCACTTT.

This clonotype was observed at least ten times. This sequence joins TRBV11-3 and TRBJ2-1; D is uncertain. The CDR3 runs 15 residues. The germline V gene has CDR1 SGHNT and CDR2 YENEEA. Trimming removed 4 bases at V and 6 bases at J, with 16 bases between. The CDR3 loop reads CASSSMEETFNEQFF. Written as DNA, the CDR3 is TGTGCCAGCAGCTCTATGGAAGAGACCTTCAATGAGCAGTTCTTC.

This clonotype was seen repeatedly, ten times or more. The chain couples TRBV7-2 to TRBJ1-6, with TRBD1 identical over 11 bases. Unmatched junction bases numbered 3, after V lost 4 bases and J lost 10 bases. The CDR3 extends over 14 amino acids. Germline assignment: CDR1 SGHTA and CDR2 FQGNSA. The CDR3 bases are TGTGCCAGCAGCTGGGACAGGGGGACATCACCCCTCCACTTT. It encodes CASSWDRGTSPLHF. The full variable domain, in which reference TRBV7-2 and TRBJ1-6 provide the parts outside the CDR3, is GAGVSQSPSNKVTEKGKDVELRCDPISGHTALYWYRQSLGQGLEFLIYFQGNSAPDKSGLPSDRFSAERTGGSVSTLTIQRTQQEDSAVYLCASSWDRGTSPLHFGNGTRLTVT.

In this sample, this clonotype turned up many times. The CDR3 coding sequence is TGTGCCAGCAGCCAACCGCCCTCAGAGACCCAGTACTTC. Encoded protein: CASSQPPSETQYF. This rearrangement joins TRBV7-9 to TRBJ2-5, with no clear D. The CDR3 runs 13 residues. Trimming stripped 5 bases from V and 4 bases from J, with 11 bases between. Looked up from germline, CDR1 is SEHNR and CDR2 is FQNEAQ (reference sequence).

The chain carries TRBV12-3 or TRBV12-4 and TRBJ1-5; possibly TRBD1 for D (6 bases). The CDR3 length is 15 residues. Trimming took 2 bases from V and 7 from J, leaving 15 bases between them. The CDR3 DNA is TGTGCCAGCAGTTTATTGGTCACAGGGCGACAGCCCCAGCATTTT. This sequence encodes CASSLLVTGRQPQHF.

This clonotype was detected ten times or more. V and J are TRBV12-3 or TRBV12-4 and TRBJ1-1; D unresolved. V lost 3 bases, J lost 0 bases, and 8 bases lay in between. The CDR3 has 14 residues. The CDR3 DNA is TGTGCCAGCAGTTTGGGTCGCTTGAACACTGAAGCTTTCTTT. This translates into CASSLGRLNTEAFF.

Concerning this clonotype itself: This may be a read error, as it is one base from a much larger clone. The CDR3 is CASSFRTSRLVVDEQFF. The CDR3 nucleotides read TGTGCCAGCAGCTTTCGGACTAGCAGGTTGGTTGTCGATGAGCAGTTCTTC. This chain connects TRBV13 to TRBJ2-1; 8 nucleotides line up with TRBD2. V lost 3 bases and J lost 8; bases outside the gene matches: 15. The CDR3 extends over 17 amino acids. The germline CDR1 and CDR2 sequences are PRHDT and FYEKMQ (reference sequence).

This clonotype was counted between two and nine times. The rearrangement uses TRBV6-1 and TRBJ2-7; D uncertain. This CDR3 comprises 11 residues. Germline CDR1 and CDR2: MNHNS and SASEGT. The V and J ends lost 6 bases and 2 bases respectively, with 5 bases between them. CDR3 sequence (DNA): TGTGCCAGCAGGGGTGCCTACGAGCAGTACTTC. Translating gives CASRGAYEQYF.

This clonotype was found many times. The DNA for the CDR3 is TGTGCCAGTAGTATTAGGTTGGATACGCAGTATTTT. Its translation: CASSIRLDTQYF. The chain has TRBV19 and TRBJ2-3, with D unresolved. The V and J ends lost 3 bases and 6 bases respectively, with 7 bases between them. The CDR3 consists of 12 residues. Germline V gene data show CDR1 as LNHDA and CDR2 as SQIVND (reference sequence).

This clonotype showed up many times. This chain joins TRBV7-9 and TRBJ2-3; 9 bases map to TRBD1. The CDR3 totals 15 residues. Germline V gives CDR1 SEHNR, CDR2 FQNEAQ (reference sequence). V was pared by 1 base and J by 4 bases, with 3 bases of the junction left unmatched. The CDR3 loop reads CASSLDRQGADTQYF. DNA for the CDR3: TGTGCCAGCAGCTTAGACCGACAGGGGGCAGATACGCAGTATTTT.

This clonotype showed up many times. This rearrangement joins TRBV6-1 to TRBJ1-6; D call uncertain. Trimming took off 6 bases at V and 7 bases at J, with 19 bases between the two ends. The length of the CDR3 is 16 residues. CDR1 and CDR2 (germline): MNHNS, SASEGT. CDR3 amino acids: CASRLHSGGNNSPLHF. CDR3 bases: TGTGCCAGCAGATTACACTCCGGCGGGAACAATTCACCCCTCCACTTT.

This clonotype showed up just a few times. This chain joins TRBV10-3 and TRBJ1-1; TRBD1 might be the D (5 bases). The CDR3 totals 13 residues. V lost 6 bases to trimming and J lost 3 bases, with 11 bases between them. Germline assignment: CDR1 ENHRY and CDR2 SYGVKD. The CDR3 DNA reads TGTGCCATCAGGGTGGGGGAGGACACTGAAGCTTTCTTT. Amino acid sequence: CAIRVGEDTEAFF.

V gene TRBV24-1 combines with J gene TRBJ2-3; 8 nucleotides agree with TRBD2. Germline values: CDR1 KGHDR, CDR2 SFDVKD. This CDR3 is built from 16 residues. V lost 5 bases to trimming and J lost 2 bases; unmatched junction nucleotides: 8. The CDR3 DNA reads TGTGCCACCAGTGGGAATAGCGGGGAATTCACAGATACGCAGTATTTT. This sequence encodes CATSGNSGEFTDTQYF.

This clonotype has only a few counts. V and J are TRBV5-1 and TRBJ1-2; 7 nucleotides agree with TRBD1. CDR1 is SGHRS and CDR2 is YFSETQ in the germline V gene. With V trimmed by 0 bases and J by 4 bases, 6 bases remained unmatched. The CDR3 has 15 amino acids. The CDR3 spells CASSLGQGELYGYTF. The CDR3 bases are TGCGCCAGCAGCTTGGGCCAGGGGGAACTCTATGGCTACACCTTC. Using reference TRBV5-1 and TRBJ1-2 for the parts outside the CDR3, the full variable domain is KAGVTQTPRYLIKTRGQQVTLSCSPISGHRSVSWYQQTPGQGLQFLFEYFSETQRNKGNFPGRFSGRQFSNSRSEMNVSTLELGDSALYLCASSLGQGELYGYTFGSGTRLTVV.

The V call is TRBV19, the J call TRBJ1-3; D is ambiguous. Deletions cut 6 bases from V and 4 bases from J, with 16 bases between. The CDR3 spans 15 residues. Germline loops: CDR1 LNHDA, CDR2 SQIVND (reference sequence). The CDR3: CASRPGPNGGNTIYF. The CDR3 coding sequence is TGTGCCAGTAGGCCGGGCCCAAACGGCGGAAACACCATATATTTT. Combining the CDR3 with reference TRBV19 and TRBJ1-3 gives the whole variable domain DGGITQSPKYLFRKEGQNVTLSCEQNLNHDAMYWYRQDPGQGLRLIYYSQIVNDFQKGDIAEGYSVSREKKESFPLTVTSAQKNPTAFYLCASRPGPNGGNTIYFGEGSWLTVV.

Ten or more counts support this clonotype. The rearrangement links TRBV12-3 or TRBV12-4 to TRBJ1-1; possibly TRBD1 for D (6 bases). CDR3 length: 13 residues. V gave up 4 bases and J gave up 11 bases, with 17 bases separating them. CDR3 bases: TGTGCCAGCAGTTCAAAGCAGGGGATTGGGGCTTTCTTT. This gives the protein CASSSKQGIGAFF.

Notes on this clonotype: The conserved final phenylalanine or tryptophan is absent from the CDR3, which likely points to a read error. The chain has TRBV7-2 and TRBJ1-6, with TRBD1 identical over 9 bases. Unmatched junction bases numbered 10, after V lost 5 bases and J lost 8 bases. CDR1 is SGHTA, CDR2 FQGNSA, per germline. This CDR3 contains 16 residues. The CDR3 loop is CASSKRQGDPYSPLHL. The DNA of the CDR3 is TGTGCCAGCAGCAAACGACAGGGGGACCCCTATTCACCCCTCCACTTG.

This clonotype was detected ten times or more. V and J are TRBV7-8 and TRBJ2-3; 11 bases align to TRBD2. The CDR3 contains 15 residues. The V gene end was trimmed by 3 bases and the J gene end by 5 bases; junction bases not matched to a gene: 4. CDR1 SGHVS and CDR2 FQNEAQ come from the germline V gene. The CDR3 loop reads CASSLTSGVGDTQYF. The CDR3 coding sequence is TGTGCCAGCAGCTTGACTAGCGGGGTGGGAGATACGCAGTATTTT.